These T cell receptor beta chains were read from a single sample in a study of blood T cell repertoires in COVID-19. Method: immunoSEQ multiplex PCR; TCRdb's copy keeps in-frame clones and lacks some. The repertoire includes about 260,000 clones, 80% to 90% of them detected once, and roughly a tenth sits in the top ten. Sequenced: peripheral blood. All receptors come from a woman between 50 and 59 years old who had recovered from COVID-19. Each CDR3 is given without its conserved first and last residue.

j_call v_call cdr3_length cdr3_aa
TRBJ2-1 TRBV5-1 14 ASKQLAGGGFNEQF
TRBJ1-2 TRBV18 13 ASSPRTGGPYGYT
TRBJ1-5 TRBV6-5 12 ASTQNLSNQPQH
TRBJ2-7 TRBV28 12 ASSLGQAPYEQY
TRBJ2-4 TRBV28 17 ASSLRGGIGFGTKNIQY
TRBJ2-3 TRBV6-4 14 ASSSGFSGHADTQY
TRBJ1-2 TRBV4-1 13 ASSPRQGWEGGYT
TRBJ1-3 TRBV5-1 13 ASSLGASSGNTIY
TRBJ2-1 TRBV7-2 13 ASSLRREFYNEQF
TRBJ1-2 TRBV5-4 12 ASSLLQGAAGYT
TRBJ1-1 TRBV5-6 13 ASGQLNETNTEAF
TRBJ2-2 TRBV10-3 13 AITVRRGVTGELF
TRBJ2-7 TRBV9 12 ASSATSGSYEQY
TRBJ2-3 TRBV27 14 ASSPLTSGGTDTQY
TRBJ1-1 TRBV18 13 ASSPPSGQTTEAF
TRBJ1-4 TRBV3-1/TRBV3-2 13 ASSQPGRLAGRMF
TRBJ2-3 TRBV27 12 ASSFFQQGDTQY
TRBJ2-5 TRBV3-1/TRBV3-2 12 ASSSLAGQETQY
TRBJ1-2 TRBV3-1/TRBV3-2 13 ASSQEGQGAYGYT
TRBJ2-1 TRBV15 17 ATSRARTSGRGRVGEQF
TRBJ2-1 TRBV5-1 11 ASSYGTSGVRF
TRBJ1-1 TRBV19 16 ASSIEAGGFLMNTEAF
TRBJ2-3 TRBV7-2 13 ASSLEKGTVDTQY
TRBJ2-5 TRBV6-1 11 ASSDGQGTAQY
TRBJ1-4 TRBV6-4 13 ASSRGVGTNEKLF
TRBJ1-1 TRBV18 14 ASSPPARGARTEAF
TRBJ1-1 TRBV6-1 12 ASSERQGHTEAF
TRBJ2-1 TRBV7-6 13 ASSLTSGSGSEQF
TRBJ2-2 TRBV5-1 14 ASSLGTGSFTGELF
TRBJ2-5 TRBV5-1 12 ASSLVGQGETQY
TRBJ1-1 TRBV28 13 ASLWTDSVNTEAF
TRBJ2-7 TRBV7-2 13 ASSPGGTATYEQY
TRBJ2-1 TRBV24-1 10 ATSGQVNEQF
TRBJ2-5 TRBV29-1 10 SVTGSVETQY
TRBJ2-7 TRBV28 14 ASSFVLRQPSYEQY
TRBJ2-5 TRBV2 17 ASDGHRDRLLLFSETQY
TRBJ1-2 TRBV11-2 13 ASSLERQGLRGYT
TRBJ1-2 TRBV7-2 11 ASSLERTYGYT
TRBJ1-1 TRBV24-1 11 ATSDSGDTEAF
TRBJ2-7 TRBV2 9 ASRDSYEQY